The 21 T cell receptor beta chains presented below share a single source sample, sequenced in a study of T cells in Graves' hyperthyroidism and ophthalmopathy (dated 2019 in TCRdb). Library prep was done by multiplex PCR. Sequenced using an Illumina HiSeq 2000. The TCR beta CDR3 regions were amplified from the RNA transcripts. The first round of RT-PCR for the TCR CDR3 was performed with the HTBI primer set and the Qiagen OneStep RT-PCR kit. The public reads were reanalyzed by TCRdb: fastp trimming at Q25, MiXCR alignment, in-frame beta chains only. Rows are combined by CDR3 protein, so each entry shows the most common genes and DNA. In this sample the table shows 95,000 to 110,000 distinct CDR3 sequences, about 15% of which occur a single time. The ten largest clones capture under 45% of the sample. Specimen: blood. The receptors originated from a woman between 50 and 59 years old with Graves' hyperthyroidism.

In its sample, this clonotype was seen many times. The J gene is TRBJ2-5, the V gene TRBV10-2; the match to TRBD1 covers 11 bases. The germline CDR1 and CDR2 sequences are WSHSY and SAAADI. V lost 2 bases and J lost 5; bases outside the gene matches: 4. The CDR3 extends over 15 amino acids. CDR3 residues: CASSERTGGRETQYF. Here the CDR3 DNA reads TGCGCCAGCAGTGAGAGGACAGGGGGCCGGGAGACCCAGTACTTC.

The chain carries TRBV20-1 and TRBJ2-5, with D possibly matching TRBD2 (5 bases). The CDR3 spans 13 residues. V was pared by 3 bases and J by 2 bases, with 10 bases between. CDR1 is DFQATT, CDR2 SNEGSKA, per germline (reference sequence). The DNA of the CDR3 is TGCAGTGCTAGGCGGACTCTGCAAGAGACCCAGTACTTC. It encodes CSARRTLQETQYF.

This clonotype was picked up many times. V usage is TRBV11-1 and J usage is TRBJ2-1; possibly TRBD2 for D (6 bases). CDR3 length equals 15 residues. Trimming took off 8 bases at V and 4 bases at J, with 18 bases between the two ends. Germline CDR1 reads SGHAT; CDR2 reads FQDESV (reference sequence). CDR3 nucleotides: TGTGCCAGCGGAACCGGGGACTCCCATTACAATGAGCAGTTCTTC. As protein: CASGTGDSHYNEQFF.

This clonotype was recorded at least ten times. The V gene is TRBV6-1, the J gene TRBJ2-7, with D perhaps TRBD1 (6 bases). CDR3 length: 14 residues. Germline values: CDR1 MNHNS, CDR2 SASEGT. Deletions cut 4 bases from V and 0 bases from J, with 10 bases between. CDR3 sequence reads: CASSGQGHSYEQYV. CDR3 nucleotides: TGTGCCAGCAGTGGGCAGGGACACTCCTACGAGCAGTACGTC.

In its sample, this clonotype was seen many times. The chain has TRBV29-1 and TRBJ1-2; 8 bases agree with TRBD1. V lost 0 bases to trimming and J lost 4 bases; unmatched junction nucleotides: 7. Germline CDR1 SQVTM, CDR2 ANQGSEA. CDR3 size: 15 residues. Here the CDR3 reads CSVEDSTGTGYGYTF. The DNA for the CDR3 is TGCAGCGTTGAAGATTCGACCGGGACAGGCTATGGCTACACCTTC. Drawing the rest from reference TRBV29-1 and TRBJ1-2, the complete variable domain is SAVISQKPSRDICQRGTSLTIQCQVDSQVTMMFWYRQQPGQSLTLIATANQGSEATYESGFVIDKFPISRPNLTFSTLTVSNMSPEDSSIYLCSVEDSTGTGYGYTFGSGTRLTVV.

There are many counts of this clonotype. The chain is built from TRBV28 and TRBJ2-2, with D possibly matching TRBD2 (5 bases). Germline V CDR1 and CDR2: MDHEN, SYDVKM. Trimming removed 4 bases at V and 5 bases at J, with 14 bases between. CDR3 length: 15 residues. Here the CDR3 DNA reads TGTGCCAGCAGTTCCCGGACGGGGAGAACCGGGGAGCTGTTTTTT. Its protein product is CASSSRTGRTGELFF.

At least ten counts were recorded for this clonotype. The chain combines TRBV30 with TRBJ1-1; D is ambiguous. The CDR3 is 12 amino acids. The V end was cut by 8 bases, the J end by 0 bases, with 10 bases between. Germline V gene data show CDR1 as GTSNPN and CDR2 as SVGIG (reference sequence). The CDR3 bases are TGTGCCCAGAGCTTAATGAACACTGAAGCTTTCTTT. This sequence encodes CAQSLMNTEAFF.

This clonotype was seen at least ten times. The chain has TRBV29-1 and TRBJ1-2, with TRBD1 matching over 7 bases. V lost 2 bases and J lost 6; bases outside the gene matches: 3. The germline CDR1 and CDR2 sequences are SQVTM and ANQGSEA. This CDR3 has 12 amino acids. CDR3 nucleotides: TGCAGCGTTGAAAGGGGGCGTGATGGCTACACCTTC. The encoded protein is CSVERGRDGYTF.

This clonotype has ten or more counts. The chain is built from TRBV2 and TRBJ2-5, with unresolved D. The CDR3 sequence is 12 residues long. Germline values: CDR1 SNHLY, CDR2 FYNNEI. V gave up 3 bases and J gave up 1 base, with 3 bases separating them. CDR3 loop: CASSEVQETQYF. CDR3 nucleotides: TGTGCCAGCAGTGAGGTCCAAGAGACCCAGTACTTC.

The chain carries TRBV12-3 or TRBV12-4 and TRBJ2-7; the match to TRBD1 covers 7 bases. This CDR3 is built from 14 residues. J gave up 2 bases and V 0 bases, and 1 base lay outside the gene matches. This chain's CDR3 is CASSLAGTAYEQYF. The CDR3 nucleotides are TGTGCCAGCAGTTTAGCCGGGACAGCCTACGAGCAGTACTTC.

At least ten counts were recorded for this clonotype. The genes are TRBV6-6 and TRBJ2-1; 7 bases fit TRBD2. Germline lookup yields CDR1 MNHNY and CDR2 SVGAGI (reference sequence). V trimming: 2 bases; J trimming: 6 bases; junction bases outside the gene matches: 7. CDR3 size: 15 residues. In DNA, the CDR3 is TGTGCCAGCAGTTACCCTAGCGGTAGGATCAATGAGCAGTTCTTC. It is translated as CASSYPSGRINEQFF.

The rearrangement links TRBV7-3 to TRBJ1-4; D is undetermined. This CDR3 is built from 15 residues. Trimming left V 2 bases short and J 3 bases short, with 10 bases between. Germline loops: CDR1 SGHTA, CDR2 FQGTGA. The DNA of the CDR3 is TGTGCCAGCAGCTTAGCCTCATACGCTAATGAAAAACTGTTTTTT. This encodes CASSLASYANEKLFF.

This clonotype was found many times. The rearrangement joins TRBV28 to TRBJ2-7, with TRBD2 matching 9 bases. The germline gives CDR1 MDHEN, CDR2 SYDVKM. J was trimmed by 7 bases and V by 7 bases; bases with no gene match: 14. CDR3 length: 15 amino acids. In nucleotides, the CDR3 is TGTGCCAGCAAGAACTTAGCGGGAGTGGGCCGGGAGCAGTACTTC. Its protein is CASKNLAGVGREQYF.

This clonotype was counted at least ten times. As DNA, the CDR3 is TGTGCCAGCAGCACGGACCAGACCCAAGAGACCCAGTACTTC. This codes for CASSTDQTQETQYF. V gene TRBV12-3 or TRBV12-4 combines with J gene TRBJ2-5; D gene unclear. The CDR3 is 14 residues long. Trimming left V 6 bases short and J 1 base short, with 12 bases between.

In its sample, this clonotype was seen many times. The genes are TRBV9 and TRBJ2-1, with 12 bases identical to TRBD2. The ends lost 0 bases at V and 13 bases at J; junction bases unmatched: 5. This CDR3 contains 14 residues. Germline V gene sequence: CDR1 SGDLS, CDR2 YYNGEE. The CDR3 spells CASSVGLAGGRQFF. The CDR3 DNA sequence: TGTGCCAGCAGCGTAGGTCTAGCGGGAGGGCGTCAGTTCTTC.

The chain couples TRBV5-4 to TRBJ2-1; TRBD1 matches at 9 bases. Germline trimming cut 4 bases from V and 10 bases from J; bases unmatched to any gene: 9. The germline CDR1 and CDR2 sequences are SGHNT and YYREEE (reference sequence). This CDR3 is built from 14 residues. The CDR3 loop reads CASSPRTGAAEQFF. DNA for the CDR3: TGTGCCAGCAGCCCGCGGACAGGGGCTGCCGAGCAGTTCTTC.

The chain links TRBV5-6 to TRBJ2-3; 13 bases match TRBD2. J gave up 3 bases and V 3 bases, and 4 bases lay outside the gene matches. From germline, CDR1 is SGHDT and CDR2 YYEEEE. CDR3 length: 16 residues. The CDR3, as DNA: TGTGCCAGCAGCTCACCGACTAGCGGGGGGACAGATACGCAGTATTTT. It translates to CASSSPTSGGTDTQYF.

For the CDR3, the DNA is TGTGCCAGCAGCCCCCCCGGGACCCTCTACGAGCAGTACTTC. This gives the protein CASSPPGTLYEQYF. The chain uses TRBV27 and TRBJ2-7; D may match TRBD1 or TRBD2 (5 bases each). The CDR3 extends over 14 amino acids. Germline V gives CDR1 MNHEY, CDR2 SMNVEV (reference sequence). The V end lost 6 bases, the J end lost 3 bases, and 15 bases lay between the germline ends.

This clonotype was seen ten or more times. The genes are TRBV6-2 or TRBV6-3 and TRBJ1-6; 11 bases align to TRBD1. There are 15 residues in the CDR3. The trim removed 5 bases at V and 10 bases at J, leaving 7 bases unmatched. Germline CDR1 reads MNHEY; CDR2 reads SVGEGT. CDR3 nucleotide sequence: TGTGCCAGCAGTCCCCGGGACAGGGGGGACTCACCCCTCCACTTT. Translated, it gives CASSPRDRGDSPLHF.

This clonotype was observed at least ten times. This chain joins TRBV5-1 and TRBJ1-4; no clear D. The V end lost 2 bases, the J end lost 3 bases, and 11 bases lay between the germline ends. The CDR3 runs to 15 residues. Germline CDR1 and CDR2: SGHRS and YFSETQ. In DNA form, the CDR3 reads TGCGCCAGCAGCTTTCAATCTCCCTCTAATGAAAAACTGTTTTTT. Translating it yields CASSFQSPSNEKLFF.

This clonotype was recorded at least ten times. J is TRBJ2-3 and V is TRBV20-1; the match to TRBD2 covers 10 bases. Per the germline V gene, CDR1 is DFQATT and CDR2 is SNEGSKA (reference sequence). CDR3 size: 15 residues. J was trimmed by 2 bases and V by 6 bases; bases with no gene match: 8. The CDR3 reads CSAPLAGTATDTQYF. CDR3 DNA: TGCAGTGCACCACTAGCGGGAACCGCCACAGATACGCAGTATTTT.